The TCR beta chain under discussion was sequenced for a study of post-analysis software for immune sequencing data. Study conclusions and caveats: The five TRBV segments detected at higher frequency in patients than in controls included TRBV5-6, TRBV5-1 and TRBV20-1. With F measure, samples from one preparation batch clustered together strongly.

Unique molecular identifiers were built into the TCR beta cDNA libraries. The authors obtained about 520,000 cDNA molecules from roughly 1 to 10 million T cells. TCRdb ran MiXCR on the PCR reads and lists one entry per CDR3 protein. The sample holds roughly 400,000 distinct CDR3 sequences; approximately 37% are singletons and the top ten take around 8%. The CDR3 has 17 amino acids. The germline CDR1 and CDR2 sequences are SGHRS and YFSETQ. Trimming removed 0 bases at V and 3 bases at J, with 19 bases between. In this sample, this clonotype turned up a few times. Antigen unknown. This sequence joins TRBV5-1 and TRBJ2-7; D is ambiguous. Sequencing was performed on blood. The receptor comes from a girl aged 2-15 years with multiple sclerosis. In DNA, the CDR3 is TGCGCCAGCAGCTTGGTGTTTTCCTCCCTGCTTGGCTACGAGCAGTACTTC. It encodes CASSLVFSSLLGYEQYF.